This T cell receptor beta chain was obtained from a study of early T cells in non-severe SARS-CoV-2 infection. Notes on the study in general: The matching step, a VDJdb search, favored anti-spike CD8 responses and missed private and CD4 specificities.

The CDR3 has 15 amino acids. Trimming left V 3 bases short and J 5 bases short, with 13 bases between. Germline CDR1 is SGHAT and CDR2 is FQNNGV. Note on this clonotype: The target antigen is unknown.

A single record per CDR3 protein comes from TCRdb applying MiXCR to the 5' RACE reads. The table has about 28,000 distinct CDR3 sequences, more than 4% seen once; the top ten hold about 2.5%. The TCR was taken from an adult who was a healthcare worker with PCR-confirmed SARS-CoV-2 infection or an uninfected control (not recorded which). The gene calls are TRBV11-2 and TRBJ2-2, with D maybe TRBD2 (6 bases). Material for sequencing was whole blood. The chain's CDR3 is CASSFTSPRTGELFF. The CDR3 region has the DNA TGTGCCAGCAGCTTCACTAGCCCGAGGACCGGGGAGCTGTTTTTT.